This T cell receptor (beta chain) emerged from a study of shared clonotypes between healthy human individuals. Study-wide results and caveats: The authors expected sequencing depth to affect clonotype sharing among donors.

Donors had no recently reported acute infections or vaccinations and were HIV-negative. There are 16 residues in the CDR3. V trimming: 2 bases; J trimming: 1 base; junction bases outside the gene matches: 4. Germline V gene data show CDR1 as KGHSH and CDR2 as LQKENI. How the authors handled the data: Filtering differed, since immunoSEQ gave only junction sequences and no quality scores. TCRdb's copy holds only in-frame clones and misses some; the assay was immunoSEQ multiplex PCR. That table furnishes V, J and clone size, whereas the DNA furnished D and trimming. The data hold a few million clones, with approximately 95% observed a single time. As to this clone: No antigen is known for it.

Source material: naive CD4+ T cells from PBMCs. Specified subset: CD45RA+ positively selected. The chain has TRBV18 and TRBJ2-2; 7 bases agree with TRBD1. The receptor comes from a young man in good health. Some clones in this sample may be carry-over from other donors' samples. CDR3 bases: TGTGCCAGCTCACCATTCCGACAGGGGAACACCGGGGAGCTGTTTTTT. Translated: CASSPFRQGNTGELFF.